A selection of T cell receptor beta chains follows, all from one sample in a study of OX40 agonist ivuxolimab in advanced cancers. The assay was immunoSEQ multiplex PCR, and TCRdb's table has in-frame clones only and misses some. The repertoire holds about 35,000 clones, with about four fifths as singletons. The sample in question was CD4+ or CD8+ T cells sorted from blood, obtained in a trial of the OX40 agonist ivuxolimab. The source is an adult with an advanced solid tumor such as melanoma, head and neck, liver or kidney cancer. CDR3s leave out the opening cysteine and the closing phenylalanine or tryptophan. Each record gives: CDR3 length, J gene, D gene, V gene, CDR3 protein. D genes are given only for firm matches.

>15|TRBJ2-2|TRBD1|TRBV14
ASSQGIGGAYTGELF
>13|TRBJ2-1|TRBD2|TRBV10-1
ASSLTSGRAGEQF
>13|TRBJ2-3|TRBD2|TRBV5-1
ATRTSELSTDTQY
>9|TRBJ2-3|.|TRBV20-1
SAMVGYTQY
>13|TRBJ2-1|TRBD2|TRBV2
ASSAGTSGVDEQF
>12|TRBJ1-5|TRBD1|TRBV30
AWDRGGGNQPQH
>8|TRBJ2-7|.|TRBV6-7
ASSAAEQY
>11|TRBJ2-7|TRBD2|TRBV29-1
SVEGSGGGVQY
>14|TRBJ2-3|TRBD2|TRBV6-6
ASSKAGARNTDTQY
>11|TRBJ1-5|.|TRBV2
ASSETGSQPQH
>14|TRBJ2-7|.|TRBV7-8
ASSPSRAGGRYEQY
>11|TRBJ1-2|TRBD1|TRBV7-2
ASSPTGGRGYT
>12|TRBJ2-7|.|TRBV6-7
ASSYSGYPYEQY
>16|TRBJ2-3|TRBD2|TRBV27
ASSLSRTSGGARDTQY
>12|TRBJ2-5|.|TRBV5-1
ASSLGGGEETQY
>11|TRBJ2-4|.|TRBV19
ASSTAGWNIQY
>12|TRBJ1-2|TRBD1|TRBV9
ASRATGVDYGYT
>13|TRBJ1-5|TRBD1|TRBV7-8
ASSWRDRMNQPQH
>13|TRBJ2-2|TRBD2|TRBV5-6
ASSFTSGRYGELF
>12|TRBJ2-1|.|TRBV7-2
ASSLAQAPREQF
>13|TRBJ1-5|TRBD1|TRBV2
ASSEKGAISQPQH
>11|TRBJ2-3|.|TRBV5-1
ASSSPLTDTQY
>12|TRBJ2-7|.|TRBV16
ASSQSAGVGEQY
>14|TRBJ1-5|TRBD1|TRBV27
ASARTGGHSNQPQH
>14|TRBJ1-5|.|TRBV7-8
ASSSWSGESNQPQH
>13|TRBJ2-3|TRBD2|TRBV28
ASSTQSGGADTQY
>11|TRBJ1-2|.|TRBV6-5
ASSYGQGRGYT